These 27 T cell receptor beta chains were all obtained from the same sample, sequenced in a study of shared clonotypes between healthy human individuals. The protocol was immunoSEQ multiplex PCR, while the TCRdb copy is restricted to in-frame clones and leaves out a portion. The sample consists of hundreds of thousands of clones, about two thirds of them appearing once. Sequencing used memory CD4+ T cells sorted from blood. Described subset: CD45RA-negative fraction. The receptors here all came from a woman aged 30 to 39 in good health.

The chain couples TRBV28 to TRBJ2-7, with unresolved D. Trimming stripped 8 bases from V and 1 base from J, with 6 bases between. The CDR3 runs 11 residues. Germline CDR1 and CDR2: MDHEN and SYDVKM. This CDR3 is CASVGSYEQYF. CDR3 nucleotides: TGTGCCAGCGTCGGGTCCTACGAGCAGTACTTC.

This chain joins TRBV15 and TRBJ2-6; possible D gene TRBD2, 6 bases. Germline lookup yields CDR1 LNHNV and CDR2 YYDKDF (reference sequence). V dropped 5 bases and J dropped 0 bases, with 8 bases sitting between them. This CDR3 has 15 residues. The CDR3 DNA follows: TGTGCCACCAGCGACGGGAGCTCTGGGGCCAACGTCCTGACTTTC. Translating gives CATSDGSSGANVLTF.

V gene TRBV1 combines with J gene TRBJ2-5; TRBD2 reflects the table's D call only, with no check against the DNA. TRBV1 is a pseudogene. CDR3 size: 17 residues. The CDR3 is CTSSQAPYRLAGETQYF. CDR3 DNA sequence: TGCACCAGCAGCCAAGCTCCCTATCGACTAGCCGGAGAGACCCAGTACTTC.

The gene calls are TRBV5-5 and TRBJ1-1; tentatively, D is TRBD1 (6 bases). Trimming took off 0 bases at V and 11 bases at J, with 20 bases between the two ends. Germline CDR1 and CDR2: SGHKS and YYEKEE (reference sequence). This CDR3 spans 15 amino acids. CDR3 coding DNA: TGTGCCAGCAGCTTGGGGCGGCCAGGGGTGTTGAGGGCTTTCTTT. This gives the protein CASSLGRPGVLRAFF.

This clone was counted at least ten times. The genes are TRBV6-5 and TRBJ2-3; D is tentatively TRBD1 or TRBD2 (5 bases each). The V gene lost 3 bases and the J gene lost 1 base, with 8 bases spanning the gap. The CDR3 runs 14 residues. From germline, CDR1 is MNHEY and CDR2 SVGAGI. This chain's CDR3 is CASSYQGGTDTQYF. DNA of the CDR3: TGTGCCAGCAGTTATCAGGGAGGCACAGATACGCAGTATTTT.

The chain has TRBV19 and TRBJ1-2; a weak D match, TRBD1 (5 bases). The CDR3 sequence is 14 residues long. CDR1 and CDR2 from the germline V gene are LNHDA and SQIVND (reference sequence). The ends were cut back, 4 bases at V and 4 bases at J, with 13 bases in the middle. The CDR3 region is CASSNRQLSYGYTF. DNA for the CDR3: TGTGCCAGTAGTAACCGACAGCTAAGCTATGGCTACACCTTC.

V is TRBV7-9 and J is TRBJ2-7, with D uncertain. This CDR3 contains 14 residues. CDR1 SEHNR and CDR2 FQNEAQ come from the germline V gene (reference sequence). V lost 2 bases to trimming and J lost 5 bases, with 13 bases between them. CDR3 amino acids: CASSLRQDSHEQYF. CDR3 DNA sequence: TGTGCCAGCAGCTTACGGCAGGATAGTCACGAGCAGTACTTC.

This clone has only a few counts. This chain connects TRBV7-2 to TRBJ1-2; D is possibly TRBD1 (6 bases). The CDR3 totals 13 residues. The germline V and J ends were trimmed by 3 bases and 5 bases, with 10 bases remaining between them. Germline CDR1 and CDR2: SGHTA and FQGNSA. The CDR3: CASSFTTGYGYTF. The DNA for the CDR3 is TGTGCCAGCAGCTTTACGACAGGATATGGCTACACCTTC.

This clone came up a few times. The chain is built from TRBV5-1 and TRBJ2-7; a weak D match, TRBD1 (5 bases). Per germline, CDR1 SGHRS and CDR2 YFSETQ. The CDR3 covers 14 residues. Between the trimmed V and J ends, which lost 7 bases and 0 bases, there was a span of 14 bases. CDR3 sequence (DNA): TGCGCCAGCTCGTCACAGGTGAACTCCTACGAGCAGTACTTC. This sequence encodes CASSSQVNSYEQYF.

The rearrangement links TRBV18 to TRBJ2-3; 9 positions match TRBD1. CDR1 and CDR2 (germline): KGHSH, LQKENI. The J segment lost 5 bases and the V segment lost 6 bases, leaving 9 bases of the junction unmatched. The length of the CDR3 is 15 residues. The CDR3 protein is CASSGQGIPGDTQYF. In DNA form, the CDR3 reads TGTGCCAGCTCGGGACAGGGTATCCCCGGAGATACGCAGTATTTT.

This chain links TRBV19 with TRBJ1-5, with D perhaps TRBD1 (6 bases). Germline CDR1 and CDR2: LNHDA and SQIVND (reference sequence). The CDR3 extends over 15 amino acids. Trimming took 7 bases from V and 3 from J, leaving 16 bases between them. The CDR3 DNA follows: TGTGCCAGTATTGGAGGGGGGGATCTCAATCAGCCCCAGCATTTT. Protein: CASIGGGDLNQPQHF.

The chain combines TRBV29-1 with TRBJ1-5, with a possible D match to TRBD1 (6 bases). This CDR3 has 15 residues. Germline values: CDR1 SQVTM, CDR2 ANQGSEA. Trimming removed 6 bases from V and 3 bases from J, with 18 bases in between. The CDR3 sequence: CSVFEGRGSNQPQHF. In nucleotides, the CDR3 is TGCAGCGTATTTGAGGGCAGGGGATCCAATCAGCCCCAGCATTTT. Supplemented by reference TRBV29-1 and TRBJ1-5, the full variable domain reads SAVISQKPSRDICQRGTSLTIQCQVDSQVTMMFWYRQQPGQSLTLIATANQGSEATYESGFVIDKFPISRPNLTFSTLTVSNMSPEDSSIYLCSVFEGRGSNQPQHFGDGTRLSIL.

The rearrangement joins TRBV6-1 to TRBJ1-2; TRBD1 is a possible D gene (5 bases). Trimming pared 2 bases from V and 1 base from J, leaving 17 bases between. This CDR3 contains 17 residues. The germline gives CDR1 MNHNS, CDR2 SASEGT. This CDR3 is CASSERGRRDINYGYTF. CDR3 nucleotides: TGTGCCAGCAGTGAAAGGGGCAGACGAGATATTAACTATGGCTACACCTTC.

V is TRBV19 and J is TRBJ2-1, with unresolved D. V was pared by 2 bases and J by 11 bases, with 10 bases between. The V gene's germline CDR1 is LNHDA and CDR2 SQIVND (reference sequence). The CDR3 covers 12 residues. CDR3 sequence reads: CASSINSPQQFF. CDR3 sequence (DNA): TGTGCCAGTAGTATAAATAGCCCCCAGCAGTTCTTC.

The chain recombines TRBV10-1 with TRBJ2-3; 9 bases match TRBD1. V shed 6 bases, J shed 3 bases, and the junction held 4 bases outside the gene matches. Germline lookup yields CDR1 WNHNN and CDR2 SYGVQD (reference sequence). There are 14 residues in the CDR3. This CDR3 is CASRQGAETDTQYF. CDR3 nucleotides: TGCGCCAGCAGACAGGGGGCCGAAACAGATACGCAGTATTTT.

This sequence joins TRBV30 and TRBJ2-5, with D unresolved. This CDR3 is built from 12 residues. Trimming shortened V by 3 bases and J by 13 bases, and 18 bases separated the two germline ends. CDR1 GTSNPN and CDR2 SVGIG come from the germline V gene (reference sequence). The CDR3 DNA sequence: TGTGCCTGGAGGGTGATAACCGGGCCGCCGTACTTC. Encoded protein: CAWRVITGPPYF.

This clone was detected only once. The chain uses TRBV11-2 and TRBJ2-7; TRBD2 agrees at 13 bases. The CDR3 runs to 16 residues. Germline loops: CDR1 SGHAT, CDR2 FQNNGV. V gave up 5 bases and J gave up 6 bases; unmatched junction bases: 10. The CDR3 nucleotides are TGTGCCAGCAGCCTGGGACTAGCGGGAAGCGGCTCCGAGCAGTACTTC. It specifies CASSLGLAGSGSEQYF.

This clone showed up just once. The chain's CDR3 is CASSRTGGETQYF. The DNA for the CDR3 is TGTGCCAGCAGTAGGACAGGGGGAGAGACCCAGTACTTC. The chain has TRBV6-1 and TRBJ2-5, with 10 bases that match TRBD1. The germline V gene has CDR1 MNHNS and CDR2 SASEGT. The CDR3 covers 13 residues. Germline trimming cut 5 bases from V and 4 bases from J; bases unmatched to any gene: 1.

The genes are TRBV16 and TRBJ1-1, with no clear D. The CDR3 has 13 amino acids. V was pared by 4 bases and J by 11 bases, with 17 bases between. CDR1 and CDR2 from the germline V gene are KGHSY and FQNENV. The CDR3 DNA follows: TGTGCCAGCAGCCCCCTCACCGAGGTTATTGCTTTCTTT. Translation gives CASSPLTEVIAFF.

The chain carries TRBV11-2 and TRBJ2-5; D is unclear. Germline V gene lookup returns CDR1 SGHAT and CDR2 FQNNGV. The CDR3 has 14 residues. V was clipped by 7 bases and J by 2 bases, with 14 bases between them. The CDR3 protein is CASNTVGQQETQYF. The CDR3 nucleotides read TGTGCCAGCAACACCGTTGGCCAGCAAGAGACCCAGTACTTC.

This clone was found once. The rearrangement joins TRBV11-2 to TRBJ1-1; D is uncertain. V was clipped by 5 bases and J by 2 bases, with 6 bases between them. CDR3 length: 12 residues. Germline V lookup: CDR1 SGHAT, CDR2 FQNNGV. The CDR3 sequence is CASSQQNTEAFF. DNA for the CDR3: TGTGCCAGCAGCCAACAAAACACTGAAGCTTTCTTT.

This clone was observed once. This CDR3 is CASRSGGGDYGYTF. CDR3 sequence (DNA): TGTGCCAGCAGGTCAGGTGGAGGCGACTATGGCTACACCTTC. The chain uses TRBV27 and TRBJ1-2; D not resolved. The CDR3 length is 14 residues. Trimming stripped 6 bases from V and 3 bases from J, with 14 bases between. Germline values: CDR1 MNHEY, CDR2 SMNVEV (reference sequence).

The chain combines TRBV2 with TRBJ1-5, with 7 bases aligning to TRBD1. CDR1 and CDR2 from the germline V gene are SNHLY and FYNNEI. CDR3 length: 15 amino acids. Trimming cost V 6 bases and J 4 bases; bases outside gene matches: 9. The CDR3 is CASRGTDIGNQPQHF. CDR3 coding DNA: TGTGCCAGCAGAGGGACAGACATTGGAAATCAGCCCCAGCATTTT.

This sequence joins TRBV2 and TRBJ2-5, with D perhaps TRBD2 (6 bases). The CDR3 loop spans 13 amino acids. The ends were cut back, 7 bases at V and 4 bases at J, with 13 bases in the middle. CDR1 SNHLY and CDR2 FYNNEI come from the germline V gene. The CDR3 is CASIGGNSETQYF. Here the CDR3 DNA reads TGTGCCAGCATCGGGGGAAATTCAGAGACCCAGTACTTC.

In this sample, this clone turned up many times. The chain is built from TRBV7-6 and TRBJ1-3, with TRBD1 as a possible D gene (6 bases). Trimming cost V 4 bases and J 4 bases, with 14 bases left between them. The CDR3 has 15 residues. Germline CDR1 reads SGHVS; CDR2 reads FNYEAQ. The CDR3, as DNA: TGTGCCAGCAGCTCCTATACAGGGAAGGGAAACACCATATATTTT. Translating gives CASSSYTGKGNTIYF.

V is TRBV27 and J is TRBJ1-1; 7 bases line up with TRBD1. With V trimmed by 5 bases and J by 4 bases, 7 bases remained unmatched. Per the germline V gene, CDR1 is MNHEY and CDR2 is SMNVEV (reference sequence). This CDR3 spans 14 amino acids. CDR3 in DNA: TGTGCCAGCAGTGTAGACAGGGATCGCACTGAAGCTTTCTTT. Protein sequence: CASSVDRDRTEAFF.

The rearrangement links TRBV21-1 to TRBJ2-3; whether TRBD2, the table's D call, matches the DNA was not checked. TRBV21-1 is a pseudogene segment. This CDR3 spans 17 amino acids. CDR3 sequence: CASSTKKGGCRTDTQYF. The DNA of the CDR3 is TGTGCCAGCAGCACTAAAAAGGGAGGGTGCAGGACAGATACGCAGTATTTT.